This TCR beta chain was found in a study of human T cells and chemical hapten exposure. Broader study findings: The formation of large CDR3 similarity clusters by expanded TCRs significantly exceeded that of controls.

The CDR3 covers 17 residues. V was pared by 1 base and J by 1 base, with 19 bases between. Germline lookup yields CDR1 SQVTM and CDR2 ANQGSEA. The study used a library that attached unique molecular identifiers to individual cDNA molecules. Original handling: Per-sample TCR counts ranged from roughly 20,000 to 750,000, median roughly 96,000. From the RACE reads, TCRdb called clonotypes with MiXCR, one entry per CDR3 protein. These V and J calls originate from TCRdb's pipeline instead of the authors' own analysis. The data hold roughly 200,000 distinct CDR3 sequences, with about 22% observed a single time. Points on this clonotype: Antigen unknown.

Regarding time point: patch test 1, 2 weeks after DPC sensitization. Treatment specified: therapeutic diphenylcyclopropenone sensitization with weekly scalp DPC. The sequence was obtained from a woman aged 50 to 65 with alopecia areata. Some clones in this sample may be carry-over from other donors' samples. The source material was whole blood, sampled in connection with sensitization to the hapten diphenylcyclopropenone (DPC). The V gene is TRBV29-1, the J gene TRBJ1-1; D is perhaps TRBD1 (5 bases). CDR3 in DNA: TGCAGCGTTGAAGGAGGTGGGGGGGAGACCGGGAACACTGAAGCTTTCTTT. This codes for CSVEGGGGETGNTEAFF.